This note documents a single T cell receptor (beta chain) sequence. Its target is unknown. Roughly 27,000 T cell genomes, or 200 to 250 ng DNA, went into the sorted-subset replicate PCRs. Per the original data handling: ImmunoSEQ supplied junction-only sequences lacking quality scores, so filtering was different. TCRdb's table, derived via immunoSEQ multiplex PCR, lists solely in-frame clones and lacks some. The V and J calls and clone size are taken from that table; D and trimming were inferred from the DNA. Of 600,000 to 700,000 clones listed, 73% were seen once; the top ten hold 1.5% to 2%. The data belong to a study of shared clonotypes between healthy human individuals. Notes on the study in general: In general, naive subsets displayed greater estimated richness than memory subsets did. Despite large depth, rarefaction showed incomplete sorted-subset sequencing.

This CDR3 is 14 amino acids long. Trimming removed 1 base at V and 2 bases at J, with 6 bases between. Germline V gives CDR1 SGHTA, CDR2 FQGNSA. This TCR was sampled from a woman in her twenties or thirties in good health. The material sequenced was memory CD4+ T cells sorted from blood. The subset is: CD45RA-negative fraction. The chain employs TRBV7-2 and TRBJ2-1; no firm D call. The CDR3 bases are TGTGCCAGCAGCTTAGATTGGGCCTACAATGAGCAGTTCTTC. Its translation: CASSLDWAYNEQFF.